The rows below give T cell receptor beta chains drawn from one sample of a study of Ad26.COV2.S vaccination and SARS-CoV-2 variants. The data were produced by immunoSEQ multiplex PCR, yet TCRdb's version contains in-frame clones alone and is incomplete. The sample lists about 280,000 clones, around 87% occurring once. The sample consisted of peripheral blood, taken in a trial of Ad26.COV2.S vaccine versus placebo. The receptors derive from a person aged 18-65 years who received the Ad26.COV2.S COVID-19 vaccine or a placebo. CDR3s include the opening cysteine and the closing phenylalanine or tryptophan. Each record gives: CDR3 DNA, CDR3 protein, V gene, J gene, CDR3 length, clone size, D gene. The D gene is left open where the match is weak. The size entry is marked missing in some rows and otherwise reads once, few, many or a size class.

CDR3nt: TGTGCCATCAGTGACCGGGGGATGGGCAATCAGCCCCAGCATTTT
CDR3aa: CAISDRGMGNQPQHF
v_gene: TRBV10-3
j_gene: TRBJ1-5
len: 15
abundance: NA
d_gene: NA

CDR3nt: TGCGCCAGCAGCCGAACGTACAATGAGCAGTTCTTC
CDR3aa: CASSRTYNEQFF
v_gene: TRBV10-1
j_gene: TRBJ2-1
len: 12
abundance: few
d_gene: NA

CDR3nt: TGTGCCAGCAGCGCTACCGGGACAGGGAGGGAAAAACTGTTTTTT
CDR3aa: CASSATGTGREKLFF
v_gene: TRBV9
j_gene: TRBJ1-4
len: 15
abundance: NA
d_gene: TRBD1

CDR3nt: TGTGCCAGCAGCAAGCGGGGGGCCGCTAGCACAGATACGCAGTATTTT
CDR3aa: CASSKRGAASTDTQYF
v_gene: TRBV7-3
j_gene: TRBJ2-3
len: 16
abundance: NA
d_gene: TRBD2

CDR3nt: TGTGCCAGCAGAATCTCCGGGAGGGCCAACTACGAGCAGTACTTC
CDR3aa: CASRISGRANYEQYF
v_gene: TRBV2
j_gene: TRBJ2-7
len: 15
abundance: NA
d_gene: TRBD2

CDR3nt: TGTGCCAGCAGTGAGGAATCCTATAATTCACCCCTCCACTTT
CDR3aa: CASSEESYNSPLHF
v_gene: TRBV2
j_gene: TRBJ1-6
len: 14
abundance: NA
d_gene: NA

CDR3nt: TGTGCCAGCAGCCTAACTAGCGGGGGGGCAGGTACAGATACGCAGTATTTT
CDR3aa: CASSLTSGGAGTDTQYF
v_gene: TRBV4-2
j_gene: TRBJ2-3
len: 17
abundance: NA
d_gene: TRBD2

CDR3nt: TGCAGCGTTGAATCGTTGGGAGATACGCAGTATTTT
CDR3aa: CSVESLGDTQYF
v_gene: TRBV29-1
j_gene: TRBJ2-3
len: 12
abundance: NA
d_gene: NA

CDR3nt: TGCGCCAGCAGTCTCGGCCGGGTTAGGGGGGGGACCCAGTACTTC
CDR3aa: CASSLGRVRGGTQYF
v_gene: TRBV10-2
j_gene: TRBJ2-5
len: 15
abundance: NA
d_gene: NA

CDR3nt: TGTGCCAGCAGCCAAGAGAGGACAGGGGGCCCTCCGGGCTATGGCTACACCTTC
CDR3aa: CASSQERTGGPPGYGYTF
v_gene: TRBV4-2
j_gene: TRBJ1-2
len: 18
abundance: NA
d_gene: TRBD1

CDR3nt: TGTGCCAGCAGGGGGGGACTAGCCAAAAACATTCAGTACTTC
CDR3aa: CASRGGLAKNIQYF
v_gene: TRBV5-5
j_gene: TRBJ2-4
len: 14
abundance: NA
d_gene: NA

CDR3nt: TGTGCCAGCAGTTCGCCAGTTTTGGGCGAAGCTTTCTTT
CDR3aa: CASSSPVLGEAFF
v_gene: TRBV27
j_gene: TRBJ1-1
len: 13
abundance: NA
d_gene: NA

CDR3nt: TGCGCCAGCAGCTTGGACAGGGGAACCTACGAGCAGTACTTC
CDR3aa: CASSLDRGTYEQYF
v_gene: TRBV5-1
j_gene: TRBJ2-7
len: 14
abundance: NA
d_gene: TRBD1

CDR3nt: TGCGCCAGCAGCTTGTCTGGGAGAAGCGGGAGAGATACGCAGTATTTT
CDR3aa: CASSLSGRSGRDTQYF
v_gene: TRBV5-1
j_gene: TRBJ2-3
len: 16
abundance: NA
d_gene: TRBD2

CDR3nt: TGCAGCGTTGTAGGGTCGATCGAGGGCTACACCTTC
CDR3aa: CSVVGSIEGYTF
v_gene: TRBV29-1
j_gene: TRBJ1-2
len: 12
abundance: few
d_gene: NA

CDR3nt: TGCGCCAGCAGCCAAGATATTGCCTCGTCGTATGGCTACACCTTC
CDR3aa: CASSQDIASSYGYTF
v_gene: TRBV4-3
j_gene: TRBJ1-2
len: 15
abundance: NA
d_gene: NA

CDR3nt: TGTGCCAGCAGCCAAGGCGCAGGGACGAACATTCAGTACTTC
CDR3aa: CASSQGAGTNIQYF
v_gene: TRBV3-1/TRBV3-2
j_gene: TRBJ2-4
len: 14
abundance: NA
d_gene: NA

CDR3nt: TGTGCCAGTAACCGAGGGCTAGCGGGAGGCTCGAACACCGGGGAGCTGTTTTTT
CDR3aa: CASNRGLAGGSNTGELFF
v_gene: TRBV19
j_gene: TRBJ2-2
len: 18
abundance: once
d_gene: TRBD2

CDR3nt: TGTGCCAGCAGACAGGGGGCCGGGTACGAGCAGTACTTC
CDR3aa: CASRQGAGYEQYF
v_gene: TRBV27
j_gene: TRBJ2-7
len: 13
abundance: NA
d_gene: TRBD1

CDR3nt: TGCAGCGCGGGGTTGGGGTACAATGAGCAGTTCTTC
CDR3aa: CSAGLGYNEQFF
v_gene: TRBV29-1
j_gene: TRBJ2-1
len: 12
abundance: NA
d_gene: NA

CDR3nt: TGTGCCAGCAGCCCCACGAGGGAGGGGACGCAGTATTTT
CDR3aa: CASSPTREGTQYF
v_gene: TRBV11-2
j_gene: TRBJ2-3
len: 13
abundance: NA
d_gene: TRBD2

CDR3nt: TGTGCCTGGAGCAAAGCGGGAGTGCCAGATACGCAGTATTTT
CDR3aa: CAWSKAGVPDTQYF
v_gene: TRBV30
j_gene: TRBJ2-3
len: 14
abundance: NA
d_gene: TRBD2

CDR3nt: TGTGCCAGCAGCCAAACCGGGGAGGTCACTGAAGCTTTCTTT
CDR3aa: CASSQTGEVTEAFF
v_gene: TRBV6-5
j_gene: TRBJ1-1
len: 14
abundance: NA
d_gene: NA

CDR3nt: TGTGCCAGCAGCAAGGGACTAGCGGGACACACTCCCCCGGCCCAGTACTTC
CDR3aa: CASSKGLAGHTPPAQYF
v_gene: TRBV5-6
j_gene: TRBJ2-5
len: 17
abundance: NA
d_gene: TRBD2

CDR3nt: TGTGCCAGCAGCGTACTCACTGGGGGCTACAATGAGCAGTTCTTC
CDR3aa: CASSVLTGGYNEQFF
v_gene: TRBV9
j_gene: TRBJ2-1
len: 15
abundance: NA
d_gene: NA

CDR3nt: TGTGCCAGCAGTGATCAGCGGGGGCGAGCGACCCAGTACTTC
CDR3aa: CASSDQRGRATQYF
v_gene: TRBV6-1
j_gene: TRBJ2-5
len: 14
abundance: NA
d_gene: TRBD2

CDR3nt: TGTGCCAGCCCGGGGGCCCAACCCTACGAGCAGTACTTC
CDR3aa: CASPGAQPYEQYF
v_gene: TRBV7-9
j_gene: TRBJ2-7
len: 13
abundance: NA
d_gene: NA

CDR3nt: TGTGCCAGCAGTCTTTCCGGGTCTTACTATGGCTACACCTTC
CDR3aa: CASSLSGSYYGYTF
v_gene: TRBV6-5
j_gene: TRBJ1-2
len: 14
abundance: few
d_gene: NA

CDR3nt: TGTGCCAGCAGTCAGACTAGTGCGCAGGGCGAGCAGTACTTC
CDR3aa: CASSQTSAQGEQYF
v_gene: TRBV6-6
j_gene: TRBJ2-7
len: 14
abundance: few
d_gene: NA

CDR3nt: TGCGCCAGCAGCTTGGCCGGAGGGGAGCGGACCCAGTACTTC
CDR3aa: CASSLAGGERTQYF
v_gene: TRBV5-1
j_gene: TRBJ2-5
len: 14
abundance: NA
d_gene: NA

CDR3nt: TGTGCCAGCAGTCCGACAGGGGAGGCTCAAGGGACCCAGTACTTC
CDR3aa: CASSPTGEAQGTQYF
v_gene: TRBV6-2/TRBV6-3
j_gene: TRBJ2-5
len: 15
abundance: NA
d_gene: TRBD1

CDR3nt: TGTGCCGGGGGCGGGCAGGTGAACACTGAAGCTTTCTTT
CDR3aa: CAGGGQVNTEAFF
v_gene: TRBV7-9
j_gene: TRBJ1-1
len: 13
abundance: NA
d_gene: NA

CDR3nt: TGTGCCAGCAGTTACCCACCCCAGCCTTATAATTCACCCCTCCACTTT
CDR3aa: CASSYPPQPYNSPLHF
v_gene: TRBV6-6
j_gene: TRBJ1-6
len: 16
abundance: few
d_gene: NA

CDR3nt: TGTGCCAGCAGCAACCAAAGGACAGATACGCAGTATTTT
CDR3aa: CASSNQRTDTQYF
v_gene: TRBV7-3
j_gene: TRBJ2-3
len: 13
abundance: NA
d_gene: NA

CDR3nt: TGCGCCAGCAGCACGGGAGCGAACCCCACAGATACGCAGTATTTT
CDR3aa: CASSTGANPTDTQYF
v_gene: TRBV5-1
j_gene: TRBJ2-3
len: 15
abundance: NA
d_gene: NA

CDR3nt: TGTGCCAGCAGCCCGTTACGGGAAAGCCTGAATGAGCAGTTCTTC
CDR3aa: CASSPLRESLNEQFF
v_gene: TRBV11-2
j_gene: TRBJ2-1
len: 15
abundance: NA
d_gene: NA

CDR3nt: TGTGCCAGCAGTTCCACAGCCGGTGCCCTCTATGGCTACACCTTC
CDR3aa: CASSSTAGALYGYTF
v_gene: TRBV6-5
j_gene: TRBJ1-2
len: 15
abundance: NA
d_gene: NA

CDR3nt: TGCACCAGCAGCCAATGGCTAGCGGGAGGGCCAGATACGCAGTATTTT
CDR3aa: CTSSQWLAGGPDTQYF
v_gene: TRBV1
j_gene: TRBJ2-3
len: 16
abundance: NA
d_gene: NA

CDR3nt: TGCGCCAGCAGCCCGGGACAGGTCGATCAGCCCCAGCATTTT
CDR3aa: CASSPGQVDQPQHF
v_gene: TRBV5-1
j_gene: TRBJ1-5
len: 14
abundance: once
d_gene: TRBD1

CDR3nt: TGCGCCAGCAGTGGGACTACGGCCCACGAGCAGTACTTC
CDR3aa: CASSGTTAHEQYF
v_gene: TRBV10-2
j_gene: TRBJ2-7
len: 13
abundance: NA
d_gene: NA